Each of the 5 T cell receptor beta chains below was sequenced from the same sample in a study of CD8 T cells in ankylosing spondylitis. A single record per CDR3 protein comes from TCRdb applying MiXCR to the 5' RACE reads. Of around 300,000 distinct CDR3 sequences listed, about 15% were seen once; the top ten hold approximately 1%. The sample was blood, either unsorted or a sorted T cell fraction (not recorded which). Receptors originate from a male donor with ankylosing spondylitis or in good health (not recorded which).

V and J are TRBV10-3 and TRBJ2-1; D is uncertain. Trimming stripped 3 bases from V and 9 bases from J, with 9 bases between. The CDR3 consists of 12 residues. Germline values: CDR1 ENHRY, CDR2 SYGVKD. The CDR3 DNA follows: TGTGCCATCAGTGATATGGGTCTTGAGCAGTTCTTC. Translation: CAISDMGLEQFF.

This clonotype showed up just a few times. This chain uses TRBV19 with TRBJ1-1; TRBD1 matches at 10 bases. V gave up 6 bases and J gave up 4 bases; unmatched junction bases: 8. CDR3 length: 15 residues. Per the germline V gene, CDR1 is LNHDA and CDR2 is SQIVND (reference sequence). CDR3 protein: CASRLRTGGSTEAFF. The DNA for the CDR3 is TGTGCCAGTAGACTTAGGACAGGGGGAAGCACTGAAGCTTTCTTT.

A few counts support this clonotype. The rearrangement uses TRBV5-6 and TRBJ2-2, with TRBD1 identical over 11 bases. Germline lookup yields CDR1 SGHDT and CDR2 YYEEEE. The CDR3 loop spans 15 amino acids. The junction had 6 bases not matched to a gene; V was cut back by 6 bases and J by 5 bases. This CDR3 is CASTSGTGGTGELFF. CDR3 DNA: TGTGCCAGCACCTCCGGGACAGGGGGAACCGGGGAGCTGTTTTTT.

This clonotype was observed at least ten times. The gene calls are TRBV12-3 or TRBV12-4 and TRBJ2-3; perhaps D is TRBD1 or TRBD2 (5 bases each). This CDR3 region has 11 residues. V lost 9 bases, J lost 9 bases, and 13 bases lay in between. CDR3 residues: CASHYGGTQYF. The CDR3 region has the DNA TGTGCCAGTCATTATGGGGGAACGCAGTATTTT.

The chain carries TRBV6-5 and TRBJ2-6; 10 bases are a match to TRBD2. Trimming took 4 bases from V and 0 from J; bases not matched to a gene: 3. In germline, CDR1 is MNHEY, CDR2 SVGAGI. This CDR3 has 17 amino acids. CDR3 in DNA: TGTGCCAGCAGTTGGACTAGCGGTTCCTCTGGGGCCAACGTCCTGACTTTC. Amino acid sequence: CASSWTSGSSGANVLTF.